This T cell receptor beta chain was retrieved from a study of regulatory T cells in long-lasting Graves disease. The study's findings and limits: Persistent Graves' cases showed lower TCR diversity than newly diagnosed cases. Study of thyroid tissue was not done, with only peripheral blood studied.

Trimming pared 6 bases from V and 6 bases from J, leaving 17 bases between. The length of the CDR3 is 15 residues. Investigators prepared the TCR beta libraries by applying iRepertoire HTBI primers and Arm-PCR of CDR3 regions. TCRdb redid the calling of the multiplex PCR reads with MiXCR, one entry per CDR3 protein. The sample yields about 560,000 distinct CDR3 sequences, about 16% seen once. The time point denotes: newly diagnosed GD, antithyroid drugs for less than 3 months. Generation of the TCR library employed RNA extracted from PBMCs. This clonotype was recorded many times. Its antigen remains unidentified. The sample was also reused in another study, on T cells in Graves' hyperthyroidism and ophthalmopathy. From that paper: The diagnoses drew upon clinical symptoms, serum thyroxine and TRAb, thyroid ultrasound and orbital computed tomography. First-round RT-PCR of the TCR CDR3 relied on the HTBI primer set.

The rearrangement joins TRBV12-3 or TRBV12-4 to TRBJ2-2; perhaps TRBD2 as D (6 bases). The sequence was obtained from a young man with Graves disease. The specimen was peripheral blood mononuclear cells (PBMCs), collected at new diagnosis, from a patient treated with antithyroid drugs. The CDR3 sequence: CASRLLGGESGELFF. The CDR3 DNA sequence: TGTGCCAGCAGGCTACTGGGGGGAGAATCCGGGGAGCTGTTTTTT.